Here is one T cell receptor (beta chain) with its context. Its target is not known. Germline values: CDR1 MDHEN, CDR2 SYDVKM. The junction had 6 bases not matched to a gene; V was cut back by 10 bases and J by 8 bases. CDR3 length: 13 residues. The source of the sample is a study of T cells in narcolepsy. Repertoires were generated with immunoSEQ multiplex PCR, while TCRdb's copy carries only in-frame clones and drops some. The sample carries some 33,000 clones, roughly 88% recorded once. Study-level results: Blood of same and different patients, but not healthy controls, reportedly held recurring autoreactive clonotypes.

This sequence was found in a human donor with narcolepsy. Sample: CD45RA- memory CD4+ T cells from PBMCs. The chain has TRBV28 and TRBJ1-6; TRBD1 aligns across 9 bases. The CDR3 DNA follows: TGTGCCACCCGGGACAGGGACTATTCACCCCTCCACTTT. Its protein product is CATRDRDYSPLHF.